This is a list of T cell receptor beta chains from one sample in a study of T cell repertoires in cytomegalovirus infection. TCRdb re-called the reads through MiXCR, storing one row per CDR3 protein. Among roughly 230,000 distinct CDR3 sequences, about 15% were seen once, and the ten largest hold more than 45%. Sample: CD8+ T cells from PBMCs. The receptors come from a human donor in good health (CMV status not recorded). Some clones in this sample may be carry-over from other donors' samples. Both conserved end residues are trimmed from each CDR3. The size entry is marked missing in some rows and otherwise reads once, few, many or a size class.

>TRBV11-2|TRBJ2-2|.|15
ASSPWTGRYRSGELF
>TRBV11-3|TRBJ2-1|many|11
ASSPTGFNEQF
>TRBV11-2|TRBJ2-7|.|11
ASSPGTLLEQY
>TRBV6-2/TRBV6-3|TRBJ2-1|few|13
ASSPGGGTVDEQF
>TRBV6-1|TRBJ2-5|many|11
ASSAQGQETQY
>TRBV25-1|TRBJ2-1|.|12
ASSEAGSYNEQF
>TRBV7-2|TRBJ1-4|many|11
ASSRDSSEKLF
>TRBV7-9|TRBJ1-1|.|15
ASSFFNRARLNTEAF
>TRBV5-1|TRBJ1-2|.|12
ASSLMGGTNGYT
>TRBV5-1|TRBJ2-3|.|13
ASSLGGGTTDTQY